These 17 T cell receptor beta chains were all obtained from the same sample, sequenced in a study of blood T cells in healthy people across ages. For the second PCR, which ran for about 7 to 11 cycles, a sample-barcoded 5' primer and a J-beta primer mix were used. TCRdb analysed the 5' RACE reads with MiXCR anew, one entry per CDR3 protein. The sample yields around 1,900,000 distinct CDR3 sequences, roughly 43% seen once. Specimen: blood. The receptors here all came from a human donor in good health.

This clonotype was found a few times. The V and J genes are TRBV7-2 and TRBJ2-5, with D perhaps TRBD2 (7 bases). V lost 2 bases and J lost 2, with 15 bases in between. The germline CDR1 and CDR2 sequences are SGHTA and FQGNSA. The CDR3 spans 16 residues. CDR3 DNA sequence: TGTGCCAGCAGCTTAAGGCGGGGGCGGTATCAAGAGACCCAGTACTTC. This gives the protein CASSLRRGRYQETQYF.

This clonotype has only a few counts. The chain joins TRBV28 to TRBJ1-2; D not resolved. Germline V gene sequence: CDR1 MDHEN, CDR2 SYDVKM. Deletions cut 5 bases from V and 8 bases from J, with 12 bases between. This CDR3 region has 12 residues. CDR3 amino acids: CASSVSFGGYTF. As DNA, the CDR3 is TGTGCCAGCAGTGTGTCCTTTGGAGGCTACACCTTC.

This clonotype has just a few counts. This sequence joins TRBV15 and TRBJ2-5, with 8 bases that match TRBD2. Germline V gene sequence: CDR1 LNHNV, CDR2 YYDKDF (reference sequence). This CDR3 comprises 15 residues. Unmatched junction bases numbered 8, after V lost 3 bases and J lost 5 bases. The CDR3 nucleotides read TGTGCCACCAGCAGGACTAGCGCCCTGCGGGAGACCCAGTACTTC. Translating it yields CATSRTSALRETQYF.

Note on this clonotype: At one end, the junction sequence differs from germline, possibly due to a read error. This rearrangement joins TRBV2 to TRBJ2-5, with D unclear. The germline CDR1 and CDR2 sequences are SNHLY and FYNNEI. CDR3 size: 14 residues. The CDR3 loop is CASSPLGSAETLYF. The CDR3 coding sequence is TGTGCCAGCAGTCCCTTGGGGTCCGCGGAGACCCTGTACTTC.

This sequence joins TRBV20-1 and TRBJ2-1; D may be TRBD1 or TRBD2 (6 bases each). Deletions cut 4 bases from V and 9 bases from J, with 22 bases between. Per the germline V gene, CDR1 is DFQATT and CDR2 is SNEGSKA (reference sequence). The CDR3 totals 15 residues. The CDR3 sequence is CSATLTGLSITEQFF. The DNA for the CDR3 is TGCAGTGCTACCCTGACAGGACTATCAATCACTGAGCAGTTCTTC.

The chain carries TRBV20-1 and TRBJ2-7; D not certain. V shed 3 bases and J shed 3 bases, with 9 bases lying between them. The CDR3 spans 12 residues. Germline loops: CDR1 DFQATT, CDR2 SNEGSKA (reference sequence). The CDR3 coding sequence is TGCAGTGCTAGGAGGTCAGACTACGAGCAGTACTTC. It specifies CSARRSDYEQYF.

This clonotype was picked up many times. CDR3 in amino acids: CASSPRLAGYNEQFF. The CDR3 region has the DNA TGTGCCAGCAGCCCTAGACTAGCGGGATACAATGAGCAGTTCTTC. The rearrangement uses TRBV7-3 and TRBJ2-1; 11 bases agree with TRBD2. The germline V gene has CDR1 SGHTA and CDR2 FQGTGA. This CDR3 comprises 15 residues. The V and J ends lost 5 bases and 4 bases, in that order; junction bases with no gene match: 4. Based on the CDR3 plus reference TRBV7-3 and TRBJ2-1, the full variable domain is GAGVSQTPSNKVTEKGKYVELRCDPISGHTALYWYRQSLGQGPEFLIYFQGTGAADDSGLPNDRFFAVRPEGSVSTLKIQRTERGDSAVYLCASSPRLAGYNEQFFGPGTRLTVL.

V gene TRBV10-3 combines with J gene TRBJ2-3; D unclear. This CDR3 has 11 amino acids. Trimming cost V 3 bases and J 10 bases, with 8 bases left between them. Germline V CDR1 and CDR2: ENHRY, SYGVKD. The DNA for the CDR3 is TGTGCCATCAGTGAAGGTGGCCCGCAGTATTTT. Amino acids: CAISEGGPQYF.

V gene TRBV6-5 combines with J gene TRBJ1-2, with D possibly being TRBD1 (6 bases). The CDR3 is made up of 14 amino acids. Trimming left V 6 bases short and J 1 base short, with 12 bases between. Germline V CDR1 and CDR2: MNHEY, SVGAGI. The CDR3 sequence is CASRRTAHNYGYTF. As DNA, the CDR3 is TGTGCCAGCAGGAGGACAGCTCATAACTATGGCTACACCTTC.

V usage is TRBV10-3 and J usage is TRBJ1-4, with 10 bases identical to TRBD1. The length of the CDR3 is 16 residues. Germline CDR1 and CDR2: ENHRY and SYGVKD. V shed 3 bases, J shed 8 bases, and the junction held 9 bases outside the gene matches. In nucleotides, the CDR3 is TGTGCCATCAGTGACCACCGGGACAGGGGACAAGAAAAACTGTTTTTT. Translated: CAISDHRDRGQEKLFF.

V is TRBV20-1 and J is TRBJ1-2; D perhaps matches TRBD1 (5 bases). Trimming shortened V by 1 base and J by 2 bases, and 14 bases separated the two germline ends. In germline, CDR1 is DFQATT, CDR2 SNEGSKA (reference sequence). This CDR3 comprises 15 residues. The CDR3 loop reads CSARVGDWVNYGYTF. In DNA, the CDR3 is TGCAGTGCTAGAGTTGGGGACTGGGTGAACTATGGCTACACCTTC.

The rearrangement uses TRBV28 and TRBJ2-4; perhaps TRBD2 as D (6 bases). The assigned J gene may be wrong: the sequence end matches TRBJ2-7 better. The germline gives CDR1 MDHEN, CDR2 SYDVKM. This CDR3 has 14 amino acids. The CDR3, as DNA: TGTGCCAGCCGATCGACGGGGGTAAACGACGAGCAGTACTTC. Translated: CASRSTGVNDEQYF.

This clonotype was recorded many times. The J gene is TRBJ1-1, the V gene TRBV7-9; no firm D call. Germline CDR1 SEHNR, CDR2 FQNEAQ (reference sequence). The CDR3 is 11 amino acids. V gave up 2 bases and J gave up 6 bases, with 4 bases separating them. The CDR3 sequence is CASSLSPEAFF. In nucleotides, the CDR3 is TGTGCCAGCAGCTTATCCCCTGAAGCTTTCTTT.

The chain has TRBV6-5 and TRBJ1-1; no definite D call. Trimming pared 8 bases from V and 4 bases from J, leaving 14 bases between. This CDR3 contains 13 residues. Per germline, CDR1 MNHEY and CDR2 SVGAGI. The CDR3: CASGRLDATEAFF. The CDR3 region has the DNA TGTGCCAGCGGACGACTAGACGCCACTGAAGCTTTCTTT.

The chain recombines TRBV20-1 with TRBJ2-7; 7 positions match TRBD1. The germline V gene encodes CDR1 DFQATT and CDR2 SNEGSKA (reference sequence). The CDR3 has 14 residues. J gave up 2 bases and V 5 bases, and 9 bases lay outside the gene matches. The CDR3 DNA sequence: TGCAGTGCTCAAACTCAGGGGGTCGCCTACGAGCAGTACTTC. It yields the protein CSAQTQGVAYEQYF.

V is TRBV30 and J is TRBJ1-1; D is undetermined. Germline V lookup: CDR1 GTSNPN, CDR2 SVGIG (reference sequence). The ends were cut back, 0 bases at V and 5 bases at J, with 4 bases in the middle. The CDR3 has 11 amino acids. In DNA form, the CDR3 reads TGTGCCTGGAGTGTATTTACTGAAGCTTTCTTT. Translating gives CAWSVFTEAFF.

V gene TRBV7-8 combines with J gene TRBJ2-3; D might be TRBD2 (7 bases). V was clipped by 8 bases and J by 2 bases, with 20 bases between them. Looked up from germline, CDR1 is SGHVS and CDR2 is FQNEAQ. This CDR3 is built from 16 residues. The CDR3 bases are TGTGCCAGCCATCCCTGGGGGGGGGGCTACACAGATACGCAGTATTTT. Residues: CASHPWGGGYTDTQYF.